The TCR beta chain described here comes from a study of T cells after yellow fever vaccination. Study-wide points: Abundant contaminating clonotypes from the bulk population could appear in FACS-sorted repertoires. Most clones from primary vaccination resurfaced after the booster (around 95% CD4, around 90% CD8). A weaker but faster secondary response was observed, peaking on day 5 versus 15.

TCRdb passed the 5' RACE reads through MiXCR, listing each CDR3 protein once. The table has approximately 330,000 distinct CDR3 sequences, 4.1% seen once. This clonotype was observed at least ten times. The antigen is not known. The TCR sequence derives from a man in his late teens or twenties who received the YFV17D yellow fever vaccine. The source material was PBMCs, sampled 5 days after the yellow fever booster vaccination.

CDR3 amino acids: CASSLVATNEKLFF. The CDR3 bases are TGTGCCTCTAGCCTAGTTGCAACTAATGAAAAACTGTTTTTT. This rearrangement joins TRBV15 to TRBJ1-4, with D hard to call. The CDR3 is 14 residues long. Germline CDR1 reads LNHNV; CDR2 reads YYDKDF (reference sequence). The V and J ends lost 11 bases and 0 bases respectively, with 13 bases between them.